The entry below describes one T cell receptor (beta chain). The data originate from a study of neoadjuvant nivolumab and ipilimumab in lung cancer. V was trimmed by 4 bases and J by 1 base, leaving 16 bases between them. Germline V gives CDR1 SQVTM, CDR2 ANQGSEA. This CDR3 has 15 residues. The method was immunoSEQ multiplex PCR; TCRdb's version includes in-frame clones alone and lacks a portion of them. Among roughly 39,000 clones listed, roughly 89% were seen once. This clonotype originated in an adult with non-small cell lung cancer. V is TRBV29-1 and J is TRBJ1-2; no clear D. The sample was peripheral blood, taken before neoadjuvant nivolumab, alone or with ipilimumab. The DNA of the CDR3 is TGCAGCGTTGTTTTCCGGTCTGAGCTTAACTATGGCTACACCTTC. Translating gives CSVVFRSELNYGYTF. Together with reference TRBV29-1 and TRBJ1-2, the CDR3 gives the full variable domain: SAVISQKPSRDICQRGTSLTIQCQVDSQVTMMFWYRQQPGQSLTLIATANQGSEATYESGFVIDKFPISRPNLTFSTLTVSNMSPEDSSIYLCSVVFRSELNYGYTFGSGTRLTVV.